The rows below give T cell receptor beta chains drawn from one sample of a study of spatial heterogeneity in lung cancer. TCRdb itself ran the 5' RACE reads through MiXCR, one entry per CDR3 protein. The sample has approximately 44,000 distinct CDR3 sequences; roughly 15% are singletons. Sequenced here: PBMCs, sampled at surgery. All receptors derive from a male donor with early-stage non-small cell lung cancer. The CDR3 runs from the conserved cysteine through the conserved F or W.

j_gene	v_gene	CDR3aa
TRBJ2-2	TRBV11-3	CASSLVRDTGELFF
TRBJ2-7	TRBV10-3	CATLNPRGQTTSHHSYEQYF
TRBJ2-1	TRBV7-8	CASSLLRASGKYNEQFF
TRBJ2-1	TRBV6-2/TRBV6-3	CASSPSPNEQFF
TRBJ2-3	TRBV20-1	CSASSGGNTDTQYF
TRBJ1-5	TRBV5-5	CASSGDRERDQPQHF
TRBJ1-2	TRBV5-1	CASSLETELYGYTF
TRBJ2-7	TRBV28	CASSLGQSGYEQYF
TRBJ2-7	TRBV15	CATSKAPVRGEQYF
TRBJ2-7	TRBV6-2/TRBV6-3	CASSAGTSESWRYEQYF
TRBJ2-3	TRBV28	CASSQLAGSTDTQYF
TRBJ1-5	TRBV7-9	CASSPPGGENQPQHF
TRBJ2-7	TRBV6-6	CASSYENEQYF
TRBJ2-1	TRBV12-3/TRBV12-4	CASSLNGPSYNEQFF
TRBJ2-7	TRBV29-1	CSARRQGVYEQYF
TRBJ1-1	TRBV6-5	CASSYSTGLNTEAFF
TRBJ1-1	TRBV18	CASSPRLNTEAFF
TRBJ2-1	TRBV19	CASSVLGGANNEQFF
TRBJ1-1	TRBV7-3	CASSLAGQYTEAFF
TRBJ2-5	TRBV29-1	CSVRGTYQETQYF
TRBJ2-3	TRBV2	CASSAAPSQLSTDTQYF
TRBJ1-1	TRBV7-6	CASSLEPQDTEAFF